Below are 4 T cell receptor beta chains sequenced from a single sample in a study of T cell responses to AZD1222 COVID-19 vaccine. Using immunoSEQ multiplex PCR, the repertoire was profiled, and TCRdb retains in-frame clones only, with some absent. The table records around 100,000 clones, more than 90% of them present only once. The sequenced sample was peripheral blood, obtained on day 0 of AZD1222 vaccination. These receptors were obtained from an adult in good health.

V and J are TRBV3-1 (or the pseudogene TRBV3-2) and TRBJ2-3, with TRBD2 identical over 8 bases. This CDR3 has 16 amino acids. J lost 1 base, V lost 5 bases, and 8 bases had no gene match. Germline V gives CDR1 LGHDT, CDR2 YNNKEL (reference sequence). Here the CDR3 reads CASSYRGGVGTDTQYF. The CDR3 DNA follows: TGTGCCAGCAGCTACCGGGGGGGCGTTGGCACAGATACGCAGTATTTT.

CDR3 nucleotides: TGTGCCAGCAGATCCTTCGCACAGGTTTTCAATCAGCCCCAGCATTTT. Its protein is CASRSFAQVFNQPQHF. This chain uses TRBV27 with TRBJ1-5; D is perhaps TRBD1 (5 bases). Trimming stripped 6 bases from V and 3 bases from J, with 18 bases between. CDR3 length: 16 residues. Germline V gene lookup returns CDR1 MNHEY and CDR2 SMNVEV (reference sequence).

The chain employs TRBV4-1 and TRBJ1-6; unclear D gene. The V gene's germline CDR1 is MGHRA and CDR2 YSYEKL. The CDR3 runs 15 residues. V was clipped by 0 bases and J by 7 bases, with 10 bases between them. CDR3 nucleotide sequence: TGCGCCAGCAGCCAAGATTGGGCAGTCAATTCACCCCTCCACTTT. Translating gives CASSQDWAVNSPLHF.

Here the CDR3 reads CAWKGDLGGNTIYF. The DNA for the CDR3 is TGTGCCTGGAAGGGAGATCTCGGCGGAAACACCATATATTTT. The rearrangement links TRBV30 to TRBJ1-3; D gene unclear. CDR3 length: 14 residues. Germline V gene sequence: CDR1 GTSNPN, CDR2 SVGIG (reference sequence). The V gene lost 4 bases and the J gene lost 4 bases, with 14 bases spanning the gap. The full variable domain, with the rest looked up from reference TRBV30 and TRBJ1-3, is SQTIHQWPATLVQPVGSPLSLECTVEGTSNPNLYWYRQAAGRGLQLLFYSVGIGQISSEVPQNLSASRPQDRQFILSSKKLLLSDSGFYLCAWKGDLGGNTIYFGEGSWLTVV.